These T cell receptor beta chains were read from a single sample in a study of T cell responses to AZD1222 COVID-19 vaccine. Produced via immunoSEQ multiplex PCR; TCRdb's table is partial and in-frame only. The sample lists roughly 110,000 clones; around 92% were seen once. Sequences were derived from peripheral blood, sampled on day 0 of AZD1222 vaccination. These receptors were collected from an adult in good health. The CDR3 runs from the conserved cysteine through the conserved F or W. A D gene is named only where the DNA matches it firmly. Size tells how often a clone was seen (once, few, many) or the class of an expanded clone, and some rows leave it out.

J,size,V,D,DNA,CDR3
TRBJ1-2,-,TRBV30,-,TGTGCCTGGAGTGTATACTTGGACGCCTCCAGTGGGGGCTACACCTTC,CAWSVYLDASSGGYTF
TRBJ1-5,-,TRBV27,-,TGTGCCAGCAGTCCGCAGGGTGGGGGTCAGCCCCAGCATTTT,CASSPQGGGQPQHF
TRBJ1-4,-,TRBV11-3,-,TGTGCCAGCAGCCCCGGGCTTGCAACTAATGAAAAACTGTTTTTT,CASSPGLATNEKLFF
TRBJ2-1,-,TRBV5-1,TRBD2,TGCGCCAGCAGCTTGGGTCCTAGCGGTTACAATGAGCAGTTCTTC,CASSLGPSGYNEQFF
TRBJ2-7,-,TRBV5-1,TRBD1,TGCGCCAGCAGCTTGAAGACAGGGGCCACAATCTACGAGCAGTACTTC,CASSLKTGATIYEQYF
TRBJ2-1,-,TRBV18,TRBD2,TGTGCCAGCTCAACAACCGGGACTAGCGGGAGGAAGGAGCAGTTCTTC,CASSTTGTSGRKEQFF
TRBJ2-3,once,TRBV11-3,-,TGTGCCAGCAGCTTAGGTGGCCCGGGGGTGCAGTATTTT,CASSLGGPGVQYF
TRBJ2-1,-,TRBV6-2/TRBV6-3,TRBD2,TGTGCCAGCAGTTCCGGGACTAGGGGGACCTACAATGAGCAGTTCTTC,CASSSGTRGTYNEQFF
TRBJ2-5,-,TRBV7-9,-,TGTGCCAGCAGCTTAATGGGTCAGCAAGAGACCCAGTACTTC,CASSLMGQQETQYF
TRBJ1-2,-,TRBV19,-,TGTGCCAGTAGTGGGGACGAAGGCTATGGCTACACCTTC,CASSGDEGYGYTF
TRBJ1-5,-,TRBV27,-,TGTGCCAGCAGTGAGTCGTATAGCAATCAGCCCCAGCATTTT,CASSESYSNQPQHF
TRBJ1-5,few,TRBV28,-,TGTGCCAGCAGTTTTCTGGGTGAGCTCAATCAGCCCCAGCATTTT,CASSFLGELNQPQHF
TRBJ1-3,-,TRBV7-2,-,TGTGCCAGCAGCGAACGACAGGAACCCTCTGGAAACACCATATATTTT,CASSERQEPSGNTIYF
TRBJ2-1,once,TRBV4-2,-,TGTGCCAGCAGCCAAGAACTCCGGGACTCCAATGAGCAGTTCTTC,CASSQELRDSNEQFF
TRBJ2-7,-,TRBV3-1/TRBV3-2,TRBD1,TGTGCCAGCAGTCAAACAGGGGCAGCGATCTACGAGCAGTACTTC,CASSQTGAAIYEQYF
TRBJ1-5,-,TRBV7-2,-,TGTGCCAGCAGCTTAAAAGCAGGGTTGCAGCCCCAGCATTTT,CASSLKAGLQPQHF
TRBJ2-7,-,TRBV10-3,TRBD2,TGTGCCATCAGTGATAAAGGGCTAGCGGTCTACGAGCAGTACTTC,CAISDKGLAVYEQYF
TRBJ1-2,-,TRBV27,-,TGTGCCAGCAGTTTTGGGGGGAACTATGGCTACACCTTC,CASSFGGNYGYTF
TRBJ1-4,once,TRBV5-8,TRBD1,TGTGCCAGCAGCTTGAGAGGGGGCAGTGAAAAACTGTTTTTT,CASSLRGGSEKLFF
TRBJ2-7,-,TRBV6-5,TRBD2,TGTGCCAGCAGTTACGGGTCGGCTAGCGGAGGTCGGGAGCAGTACTTC,CASSYGSASGGREQYF
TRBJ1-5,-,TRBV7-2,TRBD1,TGTGCCAGCAGCATACGACAGGGGGCACAGCAGCCCCAGCATTTT,CASSIRQGAQQPQHF
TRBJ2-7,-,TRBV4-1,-,TGCGCCAGCAGCCAGCCGGGTCCACTCAGCTACGAGCAGTACTTC,CASSQPGPLSYEQYF
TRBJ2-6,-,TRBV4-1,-,TGCGCCAGCGGGATTGAATTTGGGGCCAACGTCCTGACTTTC,CASGIEFGANVLTF
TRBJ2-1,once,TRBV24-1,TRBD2,TGTGCCACCAGTGATTCCCTTGGGGCGGGAGGGCCCTACAATGAGCAGTTCTTC,CATSDSLGAGGPYNEQFF
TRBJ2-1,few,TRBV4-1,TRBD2,TGCGCCAGCACCCAAGGGCTAGCGGGAGATCCTGAGCAGTTCTTC,CASTQGLAGDPEQFF
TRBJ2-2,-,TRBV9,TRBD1,TGTGCCAGCAGCGCGCCGGGACAGGGGAACACCGGGGAGCTGTTTTTT,CASSAPGQGNTGELFF
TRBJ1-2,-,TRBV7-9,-,TGTGCCAGCAGTTCCGACATTGCGGGTTCGGTTGAGGGCTATGGCTACACCTTC,CASSSDIAGSVEGYGYTF
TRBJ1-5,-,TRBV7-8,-,TGTGCCAGCAGCTTAAGAGCGGACGGAGGCAATCAGCCCCAGCATTTT,CASSLRADGGNQPQHF
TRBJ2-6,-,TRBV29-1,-,TGCAGCGTTGCCGCTGGGGCCGGGTCTGGGGCCAACGTCCTGACTTTC,CSVAAGAGSGANVLTF
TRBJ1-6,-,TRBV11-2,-,TGTGCCAGCAGCTTGAGAGAGCCGCTGGGCAATTCACCCCTCCACTTT,CASSLREPLGNSPLHF
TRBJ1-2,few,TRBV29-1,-,TGCAGCGTTGATGGGATCGGACCGGGAGGCTACACCTTC,CSVDGIGPGGYTF
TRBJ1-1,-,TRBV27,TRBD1,TGTGCCAGCAGTCTCCGACAGGGTAGTACTGAAGCTTTCTTT,CASSLRQGSTEAFF
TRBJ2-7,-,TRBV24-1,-,TGTGCCACCAGTGGGGGCAGCTCCTACGAGCAGTACTTC,CATSGGSSYEQYF
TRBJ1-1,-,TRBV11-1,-,TGTGCCAGCAGCTTAGCGGCCCAGGGTACGTACACTGAAGCTTTCTTT,CASSLAAQGTYTEAFF
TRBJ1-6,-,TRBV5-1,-,TGCGCCAGCAGCTTACAAAGCCTTAATTCACCCCTCCACTTT,CASSLQSLNSPLHF
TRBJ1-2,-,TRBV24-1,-,TGTGCCACCAGGGCCTCAGGGGACTATGGCTACACCTTC,CATRASGDYGYTF
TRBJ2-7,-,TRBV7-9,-,TGTGCCAGCGCCGGAGGGCCCGATTTGATGCGATACGAGCAGTACTTC,CASAGGPDLMRYEQYF
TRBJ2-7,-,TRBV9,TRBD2,TGTGCCAGCAGCGTAGTCGGACTAGCGGGAGTGGGCGAGCAGTACTTC,CASSVVGLAGVGEQYF
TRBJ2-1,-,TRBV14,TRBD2,TGTGCCAGCAGCCAAGATCGAAGGTTAGCGGGACTTAGGAATGAGCAGTTCTTC,CASSQDRRLAGLRNEQFF
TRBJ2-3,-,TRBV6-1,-,TGTGCCAGCAGTGAAGTTCCCACAGATACGCAGTATTTT,CASSEVPTDTQYF
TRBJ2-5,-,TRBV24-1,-,TGTGCCACCAGTGATTTAAAGAGCAGGGAAGAGACCCAGTACTTC,CATSDLKSREETQYF